A selection of T cell receptor beta chains follows, all from one sample in a study of brain T cells in children with intractable seizures. Only in-frame clones appear in the TCRdb table, and some are missing; sequencing was by immunoSEQ multiplex PCR. This sample carries 110,000 or so clones, 94% of them seen once, and the ten largest clones take about 3.8%. This specimen was peripheral blood, taken at surgery. These TCRs come from a boy younger than two with hemimegalencephaly and intractable seizures. The CDR3 runs from the conserved cysteine through the conserved F or W. Fields, in order: clone size, D gene, J gene, V gene, CDR3 protein, CDR3 DNA. D genes are given only for firm matches. Only part of the rows carry a size: once, few, many, or a class if the clone is expanded.

clone size: .
D gene: .
J gene: TRBJ2-3
V gene: TRBV5-1
CDR3 protein: CASSLTSSTDTQYF
CDR3 DNA: TGCGCCAGCAGCTTGACTAGCAGCACAGATACGCAGTATTTT

clone size: .
D gene: TRBD2
J gene: TRBJ2-1
V gene: TRBV7-9
CDR3 protein: CASSLAGSSYNEQFF
CDR3 DNA: TGTGCCAGCAGCCTAGCGGGGAGCTCCTACAATGAGCAGTTCTTC

clone size: .
D gene: .
J gene: TRBJ2-3
V gene: TRBV20-1
CDR3 protein: CSASEVWGTDTQYF
CDR3 DNA: TGCAGTGCTAGTGAGGTGTGGGGCACAGATACGCAGTATTTT

clone size: .
D gene: .
J gene: TRBJ2-7
V gene: TRBV30
CDR3 protein: CAWSVPRGRSSYEQYF
CDR3 DNA: TGTGCCTGGAGTGTACCGAGGGGGAGAAGCTCCTACGAGCAGTACTTC

clone size: .
D gene: TRBD1
J gene: TRBJ1-1
V gene: TRBV6-1
CDR3 protein: CASSELGQPNTEAFF
CDR3 DNA: TGTGCCAGCAGTGAACTGGGACAGCCGAACACTGAAGCTTTCTTT

clone size: .
D gene: .
J gene: TRBJ1-3
V gene: TRBV7-2
CDR3 protein: CASTRRGRGGGNTIYF
CDR3 DNA: TGTGCCAGCACAAGAAGGGGCAGGGGAGGTGGAAACACCATATATTTT

clone size: .
D gene: .
J gene: TRBJ1-2
V gene: TRBV5-1
CDR3 protein: CASSLAGDYGYTF
CDR3 DNA: TGCGCCAGCAGCTTGGCAGGGGACTATGGCTACACCTTC

clone size: .
D gene: .
J gene: TRBJ2-7
V gene: TRBV11-3
CDR3 protein: CASSLGRGSYEQYF
CDR3 DNA: TGTGCCAGCAGCTTAGGCCGGGGCTCCTACGAGCAGTACTTC

clone size: few
D gene: TRBD1
J gene: TRBJ1-1
V gene: TRBV6-5
CDR3 protein: CASSWTGTEAFF
CDR3 DNA: TGTGCCAGCAGTTGGACAGGCACTGAAGCTTTCTTT

clone size: .
D gene: .
J gene: TRBJ2-6
V gene: TRBV21-1
CDR3 protein: CPHNEASAGVLTF
CDR3 DNA: TGTCCACACAACGAGGCAAGCGCTGGCGTCCTGACTTTC

clone size: .
D gene: .
J gene: TRBJ2-7
V gene: TRBV3-1/TRBV3-2
CDR3 protein: CASSLLGGTNYEQYF
CDR3 DNA: TGTGCCAGCAGCCTCCTTGGGGGAACTAATTACGAGCAGTACTTC

clone size: .
D gene: TRBD1
J gene: TRBJ2-1
V gene: TRBV24-1
CDR3 protein: CATSDLDDRGYNEQFF
CDR3 DNA: TGTGCCACCAGTGATTTGGACGACAGGGGCTACAATGAGCAGTTCTTC

clone size: .
D gene: .
J gene: TRBJ2-3
V gene: TRBV5-8
CDR3 protein: CASSPEQGTDTQYF
CDR3 DNA: TGTGCCAGCAGCCCCGAACAGGGAACAGATACGCAGTATTTT

clone size: few
D gene: .
J gene: TRBJ2-2
V gene: TRBV19
CDR3 protein: CASRLAPGTGELFF
CDR3 DNA: TGTGCCAGTAGGCTGGCCCCGGGGACCGGGGAGCTGTTTTTT

clone size: .
D gene: .
J gene: TRBJ1-1
V gene: TRBV10-3
CDR3 protein: CAISPQRTEAFF
CDR3 DNA: TGTGCCATCAGTCCACAGAGGACTGAAGCTTTCTTT

clone size: once
D gene: .
J gene: TRBJ2-1
V gene: TRBV19
CDR3 protein: CASTPKPGSEQFF
CDR3 DNA: TGTGCCAGCACCCCCAAGCCGGGGAGTGAGCAGTTCTTC

clone size: medium-sized
D gene: .
J gene: TRBJ1-2
V gene: TRBV29-1
CDR3 protein: CSYSGGPNYGYTF
CDR3 DNA: TGCAGCTATTCGGGAGGTCCTAACTATGGCTACACCTTC

clone size: .
D gene: TRBD1
J gene: TRBJ2-3
V gene: TRBV9
CDR3 protein: CASSVGTGSTDTQYF
CDR3 DNA: TGTGCCAGCAGCGTCGGGACAGGGAGCACAGATACGCAGTATTTT

clone size: .
D gene: .
J gene: TRBJ1-3
V gene: TRBV30
CDR3 protein: CAWTLHRSGNTIYF
CDR3 DNA: TGTGCCTGGACACTACACCGCTCTGGAAACACCATATATTTT

clone size: once
D gene: .
J gene: TRBJ1-3
V gene: TRBV7-2
CDR3 protein: CASSRGVATAGNTIYF
CDR3 DNA: TGTGCCAGCAGTCGTGGGGTCGCGACCGCAGGAAACACCATATATTTT

clone size: .
D gene: TRBD1
J gene: TRBJ1-1
V gene: TRBV5-1
CDR3 protein: CASSQTGESAEAFF
CDR3 DNA: TGCGCCAGCAGCCAAACAGGGGAATCGGCTGAAGCTTTCTTT

clone size: .
D gene: TRBD2
J gene: TRBJ2-4
V gene: TRBV20-1
CDR3 protein: CSASPPPGGAKNIQYF
CDR3 DNA: TGCAGTGCTAGTCCCCCGCCGGGGGGGGCCAAAAACATTCAGTACTTC

clone size: .
D gene: .
J gene: TRBJ2-3
V gene: TRBV10-2
CDR3 protein: CASSELDTQYF
CDR3 DNA: TGCGCCAGCAGCGAGTTGGATACGCAGTATTTT

clone size: .
D gene: TRBD1
J gene: TRBJ1-2
V gene: TRBV29-1
CDR3 protein: CSVWGRDRLYGYTF
CDR3 DNA: TGCAGCGTCTGGGGCCGGGACAGACTCTATGGCTACACCTTC

clone size: .
D gene: .
J gene: TRBJ1-5
V gene: TRBV4-1
CDR3 protein: CASSQDWAGGSATPSNQPQHF
CDR3 DNA: TGCGCCAGCAGCCAAGATTGGGCGGGGGGGTCAGCTACTCCTAGCAATCAGCCCCAGCATTTT

clone size: .
D gene: .
J gene: TRBJ2-7
V gene: TRBV6-1
CDR3 protein: CASSESGGASYEQYF
CDR3 DNA: TGTGCCAGCAGTGAATCTGGGGGTGCCTCCTACGAGCAGTACTTC

clone size: .
D gene: TRBD1
J gene: TRBJ1-2
V gene: TRBV6-5
CDR3 protein: CASSHNRGLDYGYTF
CDR3 DNA: TGTGCCAGCAGCCATAACAGGGGGCTGGACTATGGCTACACCTTC

clone size: .
D gene: .
J gene: TRBJ1-2
V gene: TRBV10-1
CDR3 protein: CASSEDNYGYTF
CDR3 DNA: TGCGCCAGCAGCGAGGATAACTATGGCTACACCTTC

clone size: .
D gene: .
J gene: TRBJ2-3
V gene: TRBV7-3
CDR3 protein: CASSFRTGKDTQYF
CDR3 DNA: TGTGCCAGCAGCTTCCGGACTGGGAAGGATACGCAGTATTTT

clone size: .
D gene: .
J gene: TRBJ1-2
V gene: TRBV4-3
CDR3 protein: CASSPGTTLTRYGYTF
CDR3 DNA: TGCGCCAGCAGCCCTGGGACCACCCTAACTCGCTATGGCTACACCTTC